This T cell receptor (beta chain) derives from a study of Graves' ophthalmopathy and Graves' hyperthyroidism. Notes on the study in general: Sensitivity reached 85% to 90% and specificity approximately 81% for a 13-signature model separating ophthalmopathy from stable hyperthyroidism.

This clonotype was recorded many times. The antigen remains unidentified. TCR beta CDR3 regions were amplified from RNA transcripts. First-round RT-PCR with HTBI primers preceded a second-round multiplex PCR. MiXCR was run by TCRdb on the multiplex PCR reads, yielding one entry per CDR3 protein. Here the sample spans 1 million to 1.3 million distinct CDR3 sequences, about 36% being singletons. Trimming took off 3 bases at V and 2 bases at J, with 10 bases between the two ends. CDR3 length: 14 amino acids. CDR1 and CDR2 from the germline V gene are DFQATT and SNEGSKA (reference sequence). The source material was peripheral blood or thyroid tissue (not recorded which). V gene TRBV20-1 combines with J gene TRBJ2-2, with D possibly matching TRBD1 (6 bases). This TCR derives from an adult man with Graves' hyperthyroidism. The CDR3 DNA reads as TGCAGTGCTAGGGGACACCTTAACACCGGGGAGCTGTTTTTT. Encoded protein: CSARGHLNTGELFF.